What follows are 17 T cell receptor beta chains derived from one specimen sequenced in a study of breast tumors, draining lymph nodes, adjacent tissues. One entry per CDR3 protein, called by TCRdb with MiXCR from the multiplex PCR reads. The sample has approximately 130,000 distinct CDR3 sequences, around 22% seen once. Axillary draining lymph nodes of breast cancer patients supplied the node samples. Sequencing used axillary lymph node tissue. The source is a female donor with breast cancer. Some clones in this sample may be carry-over from other donors' samples.

The sample holds a few counts of this clonotype. This chain links TRBV19 with TRBJ2-7, with 7 bases matching TRBD1. Germline V gives CDR1 LNHDA, CDR2 SQIVND (reference sequence). This CDR3 is built from 14 residues. V gave up 5 bases and J gave up 4 bases; unmatched junction bases: 8. The CDR3 nucleotides read TGTGCCAGTAGTCCCCGGGACAGTGGGTACGAGCAGTACTTC. It is translated as CASSPRDSGYEQYF. Full variable domain (rest looked up from reference TRBV19 and TRBJ2-7): DGGITQSPKYLFRKEGQNVTLSCEQNLNHDAMYWYRQDPGQGLRLIYYSQIVNDFQKGDIAEGYSVSREKKESFPLTVTSAQKNPTAFYLCASSPRDSGYEQYFGPGTRLTVT.

The chain links TRBV11-3 to TRBJ2-2; TRBD2 aligns across 10 bases. This CDR3 spans 17 amino acids. Per the germline V gene, CDR1 is SGHNT and CDR2 is YENEEA. V lost 2 bases to trimming and J lost 4 bases; unmatched junction nucleotides: 7. The CDR3 DNA follows: TGTGCCAGCAGCTTATATAGCGGGAGGACCCTCACCGGGGAGCTGTTTTTT. Encoded protein: CASSLYSGRTLTGELFF.

This clonotype was seen more than once but under ten times. At one end, the junction sequence differs from germline, possibly due to a read error. J is TRBJ2-4 and V is TRBV20-1, with D hard to call. Germline V gene lookup returns CDR1 DFQATT and CDR2 SNEGSKA (reference sequence). The CDR3 is made up of 13 amino acids. The CDR3 coding sequence is TGCAGTGCCAGAGCTGTAGCCAAAAACATTCAGTACTTC. Encoded protein: CSARAVAKNIQYF.

For this clonotype: With a much larger clone just one base away, this may be a read error. It is likely a read error, because the conserved phenylalanine at the end of the CDR3 is missing. The chain joins TRBV28 to TRBJ2-5; 15 bases are a match to TRBD2. V lost 4 bases, J lost 2 bases, and 5 bases stayed unmatched. The CDR3 runs to 17 residues. Germline values: CDR1 MDHEN, CDR2 SYDVKM. The CDR3 sequence: CASSSRTSGRDQETQYS. The CDR3 region has the DNA TGTGCCAGCAGTTCCAGGACTAGCGGGAGGGATCAAGAGACCCAGTACTCC.

In its sample, this clonotype was seen many times. J is TRBJ2-5 and V is TRBV2; TRBD1 might be the D (6 bases). Germline V gives CDR1 SNHLY, CDR2 FYNNEI. V was pared by 4 bases and J by 3 bases, with 9 bases between. The CDR3 consists of 13 residues. CDR3 nucleotides: TGTGCCAGCAGTGCTAACAGGGAAGAGACCCAGTACTTC. This sequence encodes CASSANREETQYF. Together with reference TRBV2 and TRBJ2-5, the CDR3 gives the full variable domain: EPEVTQTPSHQVTQMGQEVILRCVPISNHLYFYWYRQILGQKVEFLVSFYNNEISEKSEIFDDQFSVERPDGSNFTLKIRSTKLEDSAMYFCASSANREETQYFGPGTRLLVL.

The chain uses TRBV3-1 and TRBJ2-3; 10 bases fit TRBD2. Germline CDR1 and CDR2: LGHDT and YNNKEL (reference sequence). Trimming took 4 bases from V and 0 from J; bases not matched to a gene: 13. The CDR3 consists of 19 residues. The CDR3 nucleotides read TGTGCCAGCAGCCTCGGGGGACTAGCGCGGGGACGGAGCACAGATACGCAGTATTTT. Encoded protein: CASSLGGLARGRSTDTQYF.

In regard to this clonotype: Being one base from a much bigger clone, this may be a read error. The chain joins TRBV19 to TRBJ2-1, with 9 bases matching TRBD1. The junction had 11 bases not matched to a gene; V was cut back by 8 bases and J by 3 bases. CDR3 length equals 16 residues. Germline V lookup: CDR1 LNHDA, CDR2 SQIVND (reference sequence). CDR3 residues: CASGEFGDRDYNEQFF. The CDR3 DNA reads as TGTGCCAGTGGGGAGTTCGGGGACAGGGACTACAATGAGCAGTTCTTC.

There are many counts of this clonotype. The CDR3 sequence is CASSFGLAGGRGFTDTQYF. As DNA, the CDR3 is TGTGCCAGCAGCTTCGGACTAGCGGGAGGCCGAGGATTCACAGATACGCAGTATTTT. The rearrangement uses TRBV5-8 and TRBJ2-3, with 14 bases identical to TRBD2. V shed 2 bases, J shed 2 bases, and the junction held 10 bases outside the gene matches. CDR3 length: 19 residues. From germline, CDR1 is SGHTS and CDR2 YDEGEE.

J is TRBJ2-3 and V is TRBV27; 7 positions match TRBD1. The CDR3 is made up of 13 amino acids. Germline-derived CDR1 and CDR2 are MNHEY and SMNVEV (reference sequence). V shed 6 bases, J shed 7 bases, and the junction held 7 bases outside the gene matches. The CDR3 DNA sequence: TGTGCCAGCAGCCCTGACAGGGCATATACGCAGTATTTT. Translating it yields CASSPDRAYTQYF.

In the case of this clonotype: One junction end does not reproduce the germline sequence, and a read error may be involved. The V and J genes are TRBV2 and TRBJ2-5; D tentatively fits TRBD1 or TRBD2 (5 bases each). The CDR3 has 14 residues. CDR1 SNHLY and CDR2 FYNNEI come from the germline V gene. CDR3 region: CASTLGTNQEAQYF. The CDR3 region has the DNA TGTGCCAGCACCCTAGGGACGAATCAAGAGGCCCAGTACTTT.

This clonotype was counted once. The V and J genes are TRBV2 and TRBJ2-7; TRBD2 agrees at 12 bases. V trimming: 5 bases; J trimming: 6 bases; junction bases outside the gene matches: 5. Germline values: CDR1 SNHLY, CDR2 FYNNEI. The CDR3 consists of 14 residues. The CDR3 is CASSRLAGVPEQYF. CDR3 bases: TGTGCCAGCAGTCGACTAGCGGGAGTACCCGAGCAGTACTTC.

This clonotype was detected many times. The rearrangement joins TRBV20-1 to TRBJ2-7, with 9 bases that match TRBD1. V was pared by 6 bases and J by 3 bases, with 6 bases of the junction left unmatched. Germline CDR1 reads DFQATT; CDR2 reads SNEGSKA (reference sequence). This CDR3 contains 13 residues. The CDR3 sequence: CSAKGQGYYEQYF. CDR3 sequence (DNA): TGCAGTGCGAAAGGACAGGGGTACTACGAGCAGTACTTC.

Notes on this clonotype: This clone may be a read error of a much larger clone one base away. The conserved final phenylalanine or tryptophan is absent from the CDR3, which likely points to a read error. The chain uses TRBV30 and TRBJ2-3; D unclear. CDR1 is GTSNPN and CDR2 is SVGIG in the germline V gene (reference sequence). CDR3 length: 14 amino acids. Trimming stripped 1 base from V and 9 bases from J, with 17 bases between. The CDR3 sequence: CAWSATGSTVTQYL. CDR3 nucleotide sequence: TGTGCCTGGAGTGCTACGGGTAGCACAGTCACGCAGTATCTT.

This clonotype was recorded at least ten times. The V gene is TRBV30, the J gene TRBJ2-7, with D unresolved. Germline V gives CDR1 GTSNPN, CDR2 SVGIG (reference sequence). The CDR3 extends over 14 amino acids. The V end was cut by 0 bases, the J end by 2 bases, with 11 bases between. The CDR3 nucleotides read TGTGCCTGGAGTGTAGGCCACAGTGCCTACGAGCAGTACTTC. It encodes CAWSVGHSAYEQYF.

A word on this clonotype: A much larger clone is a single base away; this may be a read error. The CDR3 nucleotides read TGTGCCGGCAGTTACTCGGCGGGTAACCACAATGAGCAGTTCTTC. This sequence encodes CAGSYSAGNHNEQFF. The rearrangement joins TRBV6-5 to TRBJ2-1; a weak D match, TRBD2 (5 bases). This CDR3 has 15 amino acids. Germline V gene sequence: CDR1 MNHEY, CDR2 SVGAGI.

This clonotype showed up many times. V gene TRBV12-3 or TRBV12-4 combines with J gene TRBJ2-7, with a tentative D call TRBD2 (6 bases). V lost 5 bases and J lost 0, with 11 bases in between. The CDR3 loop spans 14 amino acids. DNA for the CDR3: TGTGCCAGCAGTGTTAGCGGCAGCTCCTACGAGCAGTACTTC. Its translation is CASSVSGSSYEQYF.

Points on this clonotype: A much larger clone differs by one base, so this may be a read error. This rearrangement joins TRBV5-5 to TRBJ2-7, with D maybe TRBD1 (6 bases). Per the germline V gene, CDR1 is SGHKS and CDR2 is YYEKEE (reference sequence). The CDR3 runs 17 residues. CDR3 nucleotides: TGTGCCAGCAGCTTGGGGAAACAGGGTATCAGCTCCTACGAGCGGTACTTC. Encoded protein: CASSLGKQGISSYERYF. Complete variable domain (other parts from reference TRBV5-5 and TRBJ2-7): DAGVTQSPTHLIKTRGQQVTLRCSPISGHKSVSWYQQVLGQGPQFIFQYYEKEERGRGNFPDRFSARQFPNYSSELNVNALLLGDSALYLCASSLGKQGISSYERYFGPGTRLTVT.